This is a list of T cell receptor beta chains from one sample in a study of early T cells in non-severe SARS-CoV-2 infection. TCRdb processed the 5' RACE reads anew with MiXCR; each CDR3 protein has one entry. This table holds roughly 75,000 distinct CDR3 sequences, approximately 12% found once. Sequencing input: whole blood. The receptor set was obtained from an adult who was a healthcare worker with PCR-confirmed SARS-CoV-2 infection or an uninfected control (not recorded which). The CDR3 runs from the conserved cysteine through the conserved F or W. Each record gives: D gene, J gene, clone size, V gene, CDR3 DNA, CDR3 protein. D genes are given only for firm matches. Clone size is stated in some rows and not others, as once, few, many or a class when expanded.

d_call: -
j_call: TRBJ2-7
clone_size: many
v_call: TRBV24-1
cdr3_nt: TGTGCCACCAGTGATTTCCTGTCGCAAGTAGTGGAGTACGAGCAGTACTTC
cdr3_aa: CATSDFLSQVVEYEQYF

d_call: -
j_call: TRBJ2-6
clone_size: few
v_call: TRBV27
cdr3_nt: TGTGCCAGCAGTTTATTCTTTTTAAGCGGGCCTGGGGCCAACGTCCTGACTTTC
cdr3_aa: CASSLFFLSGPGANVLTF

d_call: TRBD1
j_call: TRBJ2-7
clone_size: -
v_call: TRBV20-1
cdr3_nt: TGCAGTGCTAGAGGGTGGGACAGGGACCACGAGCAGTACTTC
cdr3_aa: CSARGWDRDHEQYF

d_call: -
j_call: TRBJ1-1
clone_size: many
v_call: TRBV29-1
cdr3_nt: TGCAGCGGTGCGGGGGTGCCGAACACTGAAGCTTTCTTT
cdr3_aa: CSGAGVPNTEAFF

d_call: -
j_call: TRBJ2-6
clone_size: -
v_call: TRBV10-3
cdr3_nt: TGTGCCATCAGTGACAACAACGTCCTGACTTTC
cdr3_aa: CAISDNNVLTF

d_call: -
j_call: TRBJ2-5
clone_size: -
v_call: TRBV11-1
cdr3_nt: TGTGCCAGCAGTTCGCAGTCGCGCGAGACCCAGTACTTC
cdr3_aa: CASSSQSRETQYF

d_call: TRBD1
j_call: TRBJ2-7
clone_size: -
v_call: TRBV29-1
cdr3_nt: TGCAGCGCCCGGGACAGGGGCGAGCAGTACTTC
cdr3_aa: CSARDRGEQYF

d_call: -
j_call: TRBJ2-5
clone_size: -
v_call: TRBV29-1
cdr3_nt: TGCAGCGTTGACCCCGGAGAGACCCAGTACTTC
cdr3_aa: CSVDPGETQYF

d_call: -
j_call: TRBJ2-7
clone_size: many
v_call: TRBV7-3
cdr3_nt: TGTGCCAGCAGCTTAGGAGTGGAGAGCGAGCAGTACTTC
cdr3_aa: CASSLGVESEQYF

d_call: -
j_call: TRBJ2-3
clone_size: many
v_call: TRBV7-2
cdr3_nt: TGTGCCAGCAGCCTGGGGACCTTCACGGCAGATACGCAGTATTTT
cdr3_aa: CASSLGTFTADTQYF

d_call: -
j_call: TRBJ2-3
clone_size: -
v_call: TRBV27
cdr3_nt: TGTGCCAGCAGTTTGGCGGGCGGGATCCGGAGGGATACGCAGTATTTT
cdr3_aa: CASSLAGGIRRDTQYF

d_call: -
j_call: TRBJ1-2
clone_size: many
v_call: TRBV12-3/TRBV12-4
cdr3_nt: TGTGCCAGCAGTATCGACGGGGACGACTATGGCTACACCTTC
cdr3_aa: CASSIDGDDYGYTF

d_call: -
j_call: TRBJ1-4
clone_size: few
v_call: TRBV3-1
cdr3_nt: TGTGCCAGCAGCCAAGATTGGGGTAACGAAAAACTGTTTTTT
cdr3_aa: CASSQDWGNEKLFF

d_call: TRBD1
j_call: TRBJ1-5
clone_size: few
v_call: TRBV5-4
cdr3_nt: TGTGCCAGCAGCTCGGGTACAGGGGATAATCAGCCCCAGCATTTT
cdr3_aa: CASSSGTGDNQPQHF

d_call: -
j_call: TRBJ2-1
clone_size: few
v_call: TRBV5-1
cdr3_nt: TGCGCCAGCAGCTCGGTCGAGGACTACAATGAGCAGTTCTTC
cdr3_aa: CASSSVEDYNEQFF

d_call: -
j_call: TRBJ2-7
clone_size: few
v_call: TRBV29-1
cdr3_nt: TGCAGCGTCGGGGTCGGGGGCGCGGGTGAGCAGTACTTC
cdr3_aa: CSVGVGGAGEQYF

d_call: -
j_call: TRBJ2-3
clone_size: many
v_call: TRBV7-9
cdr3_nt: TGTGCCAGCAGCCTCGACCTCAATCGATTCACAGATACGCAGTATTTT
cdr3_aa: CASSLDLNRFTDTQYF

d_call: -
j_call: TRBJ1-1
clone_size: -
v_call: TRBV7-9
cdr3_nt: TGTGCCAGCAGCTTAAGGAACAGTAAAGCTTTCTTT
cdr3_aa: CASSLRNSKAFF

d_call: -
j_call: TRBJ2-3
clone_size: few
v_call: TRBV29-1
cdr3_nt: TGCAGCGTAACCGCCTGGAACACAGATACGCAGTATTTT
cdr3_aa: CSVTAWNTDTQYF

d_call: -
j_call: TRBJ2-3
clone_size: many
v_call: TRBV12-3/TRBV12-4
cdr3_nt: TGTGCCAGCGCGATAACAGATACGCAGTATTTT
cdr3_aa: CASAITDTQYF

d_call: -
j_call: TRBJ1-2
clone_size: -
v_call: TRBV24-1
cdr3_nt: TGTGCCACCAGTGCCCTGGGGGCAAGCTACACCTTC
cdr3_aa: CATSALGASYTF